The next 20 T cell receptor beta chains were all read from a single sample in a study of response to subunit inactivated influenza vaccine. TCRdb re-derived calls from the RT-PCR reads in MiXCR, one entry per CDR3 protein. Among about 650,000 distinct CDR3 sequences listed, 14% were seen once. Sequencing used PBMCs from blood, obtained 14 to 15 days before vaccination. The receptors shown here come from a man in his fifties or sixties who received an inactivated influenza vaccine.

The chain joins TRBV29-1 to TRBJ2-3, with D tentatively TRBD2 (5 bases). The CDR3 spans 13 residues. Trimming pared 3 bases from V and 2 bases from J, leaving 9 bases between. The V gene's germline CDR1 is SQVTM and CDR2 ANQGSEA. The CDR3 DNA is TGCAGCGTTGAGTCCGACTACACAGATACGCAGTATTTT. Its protein product is CSVESDYTDTQYF.

There are a few counts of this clonotype. V is TRBV11-2 and J is TRBJ1-3; a possible D gene is TRBD1 (5 bases). Between the trimmed V and J ends, which lost 5 bases and 2 bases, there was a span of 13 bases. Germline loops: CDR1 SGHAT, CDR2 FQNNGV. The CDR3 consists of 15 residues. For the CDR3, the DNA is TGTGCCAGCAGCCCTGGGGACGGTGCTGGAAACACCATATATTTT. Residues: CASSPGDGAGNTIYF.

This clonotype was detected ten times or more. This chain joins TRBV5-1 and TRBJ2-5, with D possibly being TRBD1 (6 bases). V was cut by 2 bases and J by 0 bases, with 17 bases left in between. Germline assignment: CDR1 SGHRS and CDR2 YFSETQ. This CDR3 contains 17 residues. The CDR3 loop reads CASSLPSPGTHQETQYF. The CDR3 DNA reads as TGCGCCAGCAGCTTACCGAGCCCCGGGACACACCAAGAGACCCAGTACTTC.

In this sample, this clonotype turned up a few times. The gene calls are TRBV4-1 and TRBJ1-5; no clear D gene. The CDR3 spans 13 residues. V lost 0 bases and J lost 9, with 9 bases in between. The germline CDR1 and CDR2 sequences are MGHRA and YSYEKL. DNA of the CDR3: TGCGCCAGCAGCCAAGATGTAATGGGGCCCCAGCATTTT. This gives the protein CASSQDVMGPQHF.

V usage is TRBV30 and J usage is TRBJ1-1; D is possibly TRBD1 (5 bases). Germline assignment: CDR1 GTSNPN and CDR2 SVGIG (reference sequence). This CDR3 is built from 12 residues. The V and J ends lost 4 bases and 4 bases respectively, with 10 bases between them. CDR3 protein: CAWNPGATEAFF. The CDR3 bases are TGTGCCTGGAACCCTGGGGCCACTGAAGCTTTCTTT.

On this clonotype itself: A much larger clone sits a single nucleotide away, making a read error possible. This sequence joins TRBV10-3 and TRBJ2-7; 9 bases fit TRBD2. V shed 10 bases, J shed 7 bases, and the junction held 8 bases outside the gene matches. CDR3 length: 12 amino acids. CDR1 ENHRY and CDR2 SYGVKD come from the germline V gene. CDR3 DNA sequence: TGTGCCACAGTAGCGGGAGTCAGGGAGCAGTACTTC. It specifies CATVAGVREQYF.

The chain uses TRBV28 and TRBJ2-4, with unresolved D. The CDR3 runs 14 residues. The germline CDR1 and CDR2 sequences are MDHEN and SYDVKM. V lost 2 bases to trimming and J lost 13 bases, with 18 bases between them. The chain's CDR3 is CASSLVVDPMGQYF. CDR3 bases: TGTGCCAGCAGTTTAGTAGTGGACCCTATGGGCCAGTACTTC.

This clonotype turned up a few times. The rearrangement links TRBV7-9 to TRBJ2-1, with D perhaps TRBD1 (6 bases). Looked up from germline, CDR1 is SEHNR and CDR2 is FQNEAQ (reference sequence). Between the trimmed V and J ends, which lost 1 base and 6 bases, there was a span of 13 bases. The CDR3 consists of 15 residues. The CDR3 sequence: CASSLVSARGNEQFF. As DNA, the CDR3 is TGTGCCAGCAGCTTAGTTAGTGCCAGGGGCAATGAGCAGTTCTTC.

This clonotype was observed a handful of times. The chain couples TRBV28 to TRBJ1-4; no definite D call. The CDR3 is 12 residues long. Trimming removed 3 bases from V and 11 bases from J, with 10 bases in between. Germline V gene lookup returns CDR1 MDHEN and CDR2 SYDVKM. CDR3 in amino acids: CASSLTSSKLFF. For the CDR3, the DNA is TGTGCCAGCAGTTTGACGTCGTCCAAACTGTTTTTT.

The rearrangement uses TRBV27 and TRBJ2-3, with unresolved D. V lost 0 bases and J lost 1, with 8 bases in between. Germline V gene data show CDR1 as MNHEY and CDR2 as SMNVEV (reference sequence). The CDR3 has 15 amino acids. The CDR3 DNA reads TGTGCCAGCAGTTTATCTCCGGTTGGCACAGATACGCAGTATTTT. Protein sequence: CASSLSPVGTDTQYF.

This clonotype was seen only a few times. The chain carries TRBV7-8 and TRBJ2-7; D remains ambiguous. V lost 2 bases to trimming and J lost 6 bases, with 14 bases between them. This CDR3 is 14 amino acids long. Germline CDR1 reads SGHVS; CDR2 reads FQNEAQ. Written as DNA, the CDR3 is TGTGCCAGCAGCTTACTGATAGCTGGAGCCGAGCAGTACTTC. Translated: CASSLLIAGAEQYF.

A few counts support this clonotype. This chain links TRBV20-1 with TRBJ2-1, with 16 bases identical to TRBD2. The V segment lost 0 bases and the J segment 7 bases; nucleotides outside the gene matches: 9. The CDR3 is 18 residues long. The germline CDR1 and CDR2 sequences are DFQATT and SNEGSKA (reference sequence). CDR3 in DNA: TGCAGTGCTAGAGATGATGGGACTAGCGGGAGGGCCGTGAATGAGCAGTTCTTC. The encoded protein is CSARDDGTSGRAVNEQFF.

There are many counts of this clonotype. The V call is TRBV20-1, the J call TRBJ2-1; TRBD1 might be the D (6 bases). The V gene lost 4 bases and the J gene lost 6 bases, with 16 bases spanning the gap. The CDR3 runs to 14 residues. Germline CDR1 DFQATT, CDR2 SNEGSKA (reference sequence). In DNA form, the CDR3 reads TGCAGTGCTATTCTGGGGGCTGAGGTCAATGAGCAGTTCTTC. Translating it yields CSAILGAEVNEQFF.

This clonotype has more than one count but fewer than ten. V gene TRBV12-3 or TRBV12-4 combines with J gene TRBJ1-3; D is unresolved. The germline V and J ends were trimmed by 6 bases and 4 bases, with 7 bases remaining between them. The CDR3 length is 12 residues. The CDR3 coding sequence is TGTGCCAGCAGCCCCGGGGGAAACACCATATATTTT. Its protein product is CASSPGGNTIYF.

This clonotype appeared a few times. V gene TRBV20-1 combines with J gene TRBJ2-7; 11 bases agree with TRBD1. The CDR3 covers 16 residues. The V gene's germline CDR1 is DFQATT and CDR2 SNEGSKA (reference sequence). V lost 5 bases and J lost 4; bases outside the gene matches: 13. CDR3 DNA: TGCAGTGCTGCCTCATTTTCCGGGACAGGGGGTTACGAGCAGTACTTC. It is translated as CSAASFSGTGGYEQYF.

There are many counts of this clonotype. The chain carries TRBV12-3 or TRBV12-4 and TRBJ2-7; 8 bases agree with TRBD1. The CDR3 consists of 13 residues. The V gene end was trimmed by 6 bases and the J gene end by 6 bases; junction bases not matched to a gene: 7. The CDR3 loop is CASSRDRGGEQYF. The CDR3 region has the DNA TGTGCCAGCAGCCGTGACAGGGGAGGCGAGCAGTACTTC.

A few counts support this clonotype. The V gene is TRBV12-3 or TRBV12-4, the J gene TRBJ2-2, with 12 bases lining up with TRBD2. This CDR3 contains 16 residues. Trimming cost V 3 bases and J 7 bases; bases outside gene matches: 6. The CDR3 region has the DNA TGTGCCAGCAGTTTGCTGGGACTAGCGGGCGGCGGGGAGCTGTTTTTT. This encodes CASSLLGLAGGGELFF.

This clonotype was found many times. This chain links TRBV20-1 with TRBJ1-5; 11 nucleotides match TRBD1. V was clipped by 3 bases and J by 6 bases; unmatched bases: 10. CDR1 is DFQATT, CDR2 SNEGSKA, per germline (reference sequence). The CDR3 is 16 amino acids. Written as DNA, the CDR3 is TGCAGTGCTAGTGGGGGGACAGGGGGGTTCAGTCAGCCCCAGCATTTT. Protein sequence: CSASGGTGGFSQPQHF.

This chain uses TRBV29-1 with TRBJ2-3, with 7 bases lining up with TRBD2. CDR1 is SQVTM and CDR2 is ANQGSEA in the germline V gene. There are 15 residues in the CDR3. Germline trimming cut 4 bases from V and 0 bases from J; bases unmatched to any gene: 7. CDR3: CSVVQLAPSTDTQYF. In DNA, the CDR3 is TGCAGCGTTGTCCAACTAGCGCCTAGCACAGATACGCAGTATTTT.

The chain employs TRBV20-1 and TRBJ2-1, with a tentative D call TRBD2 (6 bases). Germline V gene sequence: CDR1 DFQATT, CDR2 SNEGSKA (reference sequence). V was trimmed by 7 bases and J by 10 bases, leaving 20 bases between them. CDR3 length: 13 amino acids. The DNA of the CDR3 is TGCAGTGGGCGAGGCGCGGGGCGCGGGGAGCAGTTCTTC. Its protein is CSGRGAGRGEQFF.